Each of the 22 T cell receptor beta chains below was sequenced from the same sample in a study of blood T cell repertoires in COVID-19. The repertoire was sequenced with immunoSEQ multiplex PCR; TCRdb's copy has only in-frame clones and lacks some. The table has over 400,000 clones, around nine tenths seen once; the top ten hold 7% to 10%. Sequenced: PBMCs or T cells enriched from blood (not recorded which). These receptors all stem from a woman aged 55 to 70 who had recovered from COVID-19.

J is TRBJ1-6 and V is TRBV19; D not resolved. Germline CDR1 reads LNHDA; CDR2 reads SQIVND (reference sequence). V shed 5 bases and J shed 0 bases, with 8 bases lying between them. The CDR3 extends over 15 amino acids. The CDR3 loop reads CASSSSVSYNSPLHF. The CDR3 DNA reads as TGTGCCAGTAGTTCATCGGTCTCCTATAATTCACCCCTCCACTTT.

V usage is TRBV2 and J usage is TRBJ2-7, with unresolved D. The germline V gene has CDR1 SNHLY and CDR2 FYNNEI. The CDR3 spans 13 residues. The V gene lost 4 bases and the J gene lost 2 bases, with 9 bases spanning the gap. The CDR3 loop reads CASSVAVPYEQYV. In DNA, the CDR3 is TGTGCCAGCAGTGTGGCAGTACCCTACGAGCAGTACGTC.

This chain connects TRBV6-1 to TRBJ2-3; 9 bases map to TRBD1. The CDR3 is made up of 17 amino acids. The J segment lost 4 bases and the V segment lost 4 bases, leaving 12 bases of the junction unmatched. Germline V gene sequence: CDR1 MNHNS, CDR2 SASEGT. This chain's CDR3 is CASSGSLGQGRADTQYF. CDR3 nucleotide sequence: TGTGCCAGCAGTGGCTCATTAGGACAGGGGCGTGCAGATACGCAGTATTTT.

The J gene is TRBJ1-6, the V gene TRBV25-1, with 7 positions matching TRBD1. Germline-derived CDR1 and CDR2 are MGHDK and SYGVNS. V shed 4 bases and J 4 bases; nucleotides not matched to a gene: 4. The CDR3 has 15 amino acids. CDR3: CASSAGQAYNSPLHF. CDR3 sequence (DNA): TGTGCCAGCAGTGCCGGACAGGCGTATAATTCACCCCTCCACTTT.

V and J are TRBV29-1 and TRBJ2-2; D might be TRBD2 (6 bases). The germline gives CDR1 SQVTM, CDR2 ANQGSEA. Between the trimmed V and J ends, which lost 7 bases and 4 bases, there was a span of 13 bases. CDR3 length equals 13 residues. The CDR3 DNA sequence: TGCAGCGGAGGAGGGTTCGGCACCGGGGAGCTGTTTTTT. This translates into CSGGGFGTGELFF.

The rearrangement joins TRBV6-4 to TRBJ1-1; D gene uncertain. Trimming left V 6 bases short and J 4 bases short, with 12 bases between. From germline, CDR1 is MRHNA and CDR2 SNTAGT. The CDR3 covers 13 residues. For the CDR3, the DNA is TGTGCCAGCAGCTCGGAGGAGGGCACTGAAGCTTTCTTT. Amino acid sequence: CASSSEEGTEAFF.

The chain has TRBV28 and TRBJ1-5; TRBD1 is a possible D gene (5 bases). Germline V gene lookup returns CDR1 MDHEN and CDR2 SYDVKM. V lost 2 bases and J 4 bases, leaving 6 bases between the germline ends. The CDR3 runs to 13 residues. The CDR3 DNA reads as TGTGCCAGCAGTTTAAAGGGGAATCAGCCCCAGCATTTT. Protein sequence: CASSLKGNQPQHF.

CDR3 region: CASSLDRESSYEQYV. CDR3 nucleotide sequence: TGTGCCAGCAGCTTGGACAGGGAGAGCTCCTACGAGCAGTACGTC. V is TRBV7-6 and J is TRBJ2-7, with TRBD1 identical over 8 bases. In germline, CDR1 is SGHVS, CDR2 FNYEAQ. V lost 3 bases to trimming and J lost 0 bases; unmatched junction nucleotides: 4. CDR3 length equals 15 residues.

The CDR3 coding sequence is TGTGCCAGCGACCGGACAGGGTTTCGCAATGAGCAGTTCTTC. It specifies CASDRTGFRNEQFF. J is TRBJ2-1 and V is TRBV2, with 8 nucleotides matching TRBD1. CDR1 is SNHLY and CDR2 is FYNNEI in the germline V gene. The CDR3 covers 14 residues. V trimming: 8 bases; J trimming: 6 bases; junction bases outside the gene matches: 9.

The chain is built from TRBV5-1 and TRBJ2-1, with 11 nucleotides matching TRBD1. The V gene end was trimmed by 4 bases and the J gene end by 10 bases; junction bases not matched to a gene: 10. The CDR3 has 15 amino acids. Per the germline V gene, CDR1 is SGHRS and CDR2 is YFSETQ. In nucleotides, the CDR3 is TGCGCCAGCAGCGAGGACAGGGGGCCCCTCGGCGAGCAGTTCTTC. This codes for CASSEDRGPLGEQFF.

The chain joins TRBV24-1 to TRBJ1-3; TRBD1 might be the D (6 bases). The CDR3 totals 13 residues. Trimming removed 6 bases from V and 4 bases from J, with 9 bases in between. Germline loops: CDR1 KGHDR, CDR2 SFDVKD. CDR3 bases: TGTGCCACCAGTTCAGGGGCAGGAAACACCATATATTTT. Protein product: CATSSGAGNTIYF.

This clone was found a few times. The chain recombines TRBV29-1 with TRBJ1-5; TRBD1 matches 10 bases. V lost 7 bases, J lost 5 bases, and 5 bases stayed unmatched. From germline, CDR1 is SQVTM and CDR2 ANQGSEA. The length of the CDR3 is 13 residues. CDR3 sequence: CSAGQGGDQPQHF. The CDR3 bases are TGCAGCGCTGGACAGGGGGGGGATCAGCCCCAGCATTTT.

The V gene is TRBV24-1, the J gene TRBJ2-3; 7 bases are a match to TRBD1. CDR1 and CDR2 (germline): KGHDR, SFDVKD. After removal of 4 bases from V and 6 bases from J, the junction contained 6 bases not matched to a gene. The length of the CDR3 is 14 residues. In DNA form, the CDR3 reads TGTGCCACCAGTGAGGGTAGGGGGCCCGATACGCAGTATTTT. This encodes CATSEGRGPDTQYF.

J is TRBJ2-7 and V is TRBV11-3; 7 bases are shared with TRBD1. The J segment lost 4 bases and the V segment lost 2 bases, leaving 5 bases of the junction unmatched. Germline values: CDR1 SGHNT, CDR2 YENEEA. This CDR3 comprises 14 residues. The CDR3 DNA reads TGTGCCAGCAGCTTATACAGGGGAAGTTACGAGCAGTACTTC. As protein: CASSLYRGSYEQYF.

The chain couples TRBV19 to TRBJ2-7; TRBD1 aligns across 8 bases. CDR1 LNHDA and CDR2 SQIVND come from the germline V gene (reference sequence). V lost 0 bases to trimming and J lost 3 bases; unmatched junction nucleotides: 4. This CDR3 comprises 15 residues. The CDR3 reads CASSIEGRGHYEQYF. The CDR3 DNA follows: TGTGCCAGTAGTATAGAGGGCAGGGGGCACTACGAGCAGTACTTC.

The CDR3 bases are TGTGCCAGCAGTTTCCAGGGGTCCAGCACAGATACGCAGTATTTT. Translated, it gives CASSFQGSSTDTQYF. V and J are TRBV27 and TRBJ2-3; D is perhaps TRBD1 (6 bases). Trimming left V 3 bases short and J 0 bases short, with 10 bases between. CDR1 and CDR2 (germline): MNHEY, SMNVEV (reference sequence). The CDR3 has 15 amino acids.

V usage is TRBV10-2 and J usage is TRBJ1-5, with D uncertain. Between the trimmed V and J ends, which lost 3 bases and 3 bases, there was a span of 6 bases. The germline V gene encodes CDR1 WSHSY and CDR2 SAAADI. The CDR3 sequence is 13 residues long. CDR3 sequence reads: CASSDGYNQPQHF. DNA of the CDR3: TGCGCCAGCAGTGACGGGTACAATCAGCCCCAGCATTTT.

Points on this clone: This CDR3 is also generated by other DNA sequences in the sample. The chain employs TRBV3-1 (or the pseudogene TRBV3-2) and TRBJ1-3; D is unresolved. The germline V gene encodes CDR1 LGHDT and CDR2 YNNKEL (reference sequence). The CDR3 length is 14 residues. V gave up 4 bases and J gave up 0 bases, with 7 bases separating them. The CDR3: CASSLSSSGNTIYF. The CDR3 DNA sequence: TGTGCCAGCAGCCTTTCCAGCTCTGGAAACACCATATATTTT.

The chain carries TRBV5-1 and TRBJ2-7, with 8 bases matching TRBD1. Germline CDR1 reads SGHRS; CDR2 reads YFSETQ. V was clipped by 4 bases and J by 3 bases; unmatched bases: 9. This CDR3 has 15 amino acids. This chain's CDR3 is CASSQGTGPIYEQYF. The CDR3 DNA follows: TGCGCCAGCAGCCAAGGGACAGGCCCTATCTACGAGCAGTACTTC.

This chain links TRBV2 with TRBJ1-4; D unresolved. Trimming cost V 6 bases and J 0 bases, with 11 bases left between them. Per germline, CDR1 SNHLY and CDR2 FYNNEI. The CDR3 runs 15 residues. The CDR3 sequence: CASRIYPATNEKLFF. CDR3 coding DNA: TGTGCCAGCAGGATTTACCCGGCAACTAATGAAAAACTGTTTTTT.

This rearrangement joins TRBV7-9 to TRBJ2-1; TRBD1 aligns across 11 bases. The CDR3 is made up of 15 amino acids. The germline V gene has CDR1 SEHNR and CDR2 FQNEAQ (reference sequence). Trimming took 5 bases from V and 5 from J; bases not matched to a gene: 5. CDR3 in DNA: TGTGCCAGCAGCCTTCGGACAGGGGGCCACAATGAGCAGTTCTTC. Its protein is CASSLRTGGHNEQFF.

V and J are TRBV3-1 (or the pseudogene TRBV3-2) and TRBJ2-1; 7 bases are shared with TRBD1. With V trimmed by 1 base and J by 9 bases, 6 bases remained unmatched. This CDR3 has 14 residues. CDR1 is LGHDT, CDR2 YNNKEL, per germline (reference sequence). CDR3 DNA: TGTGCCAGCAGCCAAGTACAGGGGTCGCGTGAGCAGTTCTTC. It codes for CASSQVQGSREQFF.